This TCR beta chain was found in a study of cytomegalovirus exposure and HLA in healthy donors (TCRdb year 2017). General notes on the study: An earlier analysis of several hundred of the donors reported 250 to 350 Gb of sequence data and 95 million to 120 million unique TCR beta sequences obtained from around 190 million T cells. All discovery cohort repertoires had been generated using a single sequencing platform. In the later analysis, no new phenotypic data were used to find candidate immune exposures; instead, reliance was placed on TCR beta sequences and their occurrence across donors. The genetic ancestry cluster associated with self-reported Caucasian donors included 70% to 85% of the 398 genotyped donors. Along with the roughly 700-subject first cohort, a separate validation cohort of over 90 different subjects was used. The study profiled the T cell repertoires of under 850 subjects by immunosequencing and related them to cytomegalovirus serostatus. On average, around 240,000 unique TCR beta nucleotide sequences were sequenced per donor among 300 to 500 genotyped donors of the cohort, with about 17% of those sequences being non-productive. A later analysis re-analyzed previously published TCR beta repertoires from 666 donors and added high-resolution HLA genotyping to study TCR occurrence patterns. The study aimed to test whether signatures of past pathogen exposure could be identified by cataloging public T cell receptors. Donor age, sex, ethnicity and CMV serostatus were compiled alongside the repertoire data. The number of typed donors differed by locus: roughly 620-640 for A, B, C, DRB1 and DQB1; some 540 for DQA1; around 610 for DPA1; and about 450 for DPB1. To decide whether each TCR beta V gene segment behaved as functional or pseudogenic, an earlier analysis of some 570 of the donors relied on high-throughput TCR beta sequencing. To predict cytomegalovirus infection status, the study brought together high-throughput TCR immunosequencing, statistical association of individual TCRs with disease status, and machine learning. Roughly 300 gigabases of sequencing data and approximately 92 million unique TCR sequences made up an early release that covered nearly 650 HLA-typed donors. HLA typing covered class I and class II loci at four-digit resolution. In a later genetic analysis, genome-wide SNP genotypes for about 55% of the 666 donors were used, and that subset was treated as a discovery cohort. Four or five DR-DQ haplotypes were handled as single units for association and clustering because linkage in the cohort was strong. Here is what the overall study found, with its caveats: A cluster of highly shared sequence variants was judged likely to represent a technical artifact of the sequencing pipeline. Most TCR sequences were seen in very few donors, while some public TCRs were found in many individuals. The classifier was reported to diagnose cytomegalovirus status with high specificity and sensitivity in both the original and validation cohorts. This cohort had only TCR beta chains sequenced, and the lack of alpha or paired-chain data limited which features could be detected. CMV serostatus was the only immune exposure information available for the cohort. Presence/absence analyses assumed roughly uniform sequencing depth across donors, an assumption that may not hold. Broadly in line with IMGT annotations, most TCR beta V segments showed up in productive rearrangements about 87% or about 30% of the time in an earlier analysis of roughly 590 of the donors. Approximately 16 rarely observed V segments, including chromosome 9 orphons, were excluded from the earlier analysis of several hundred of the donors because counts were too low. According to a later analysis, TCR association rates differed among HLA loci, with DRB1 alleles showing the most associated TCRs and HLA-C alleles showing the fewest. In a later analysis, most CMV-associated TCR beta chains were found to appear HLA-restricted, with HLA associations seemingly driven largely by CMV exposure. According to a later genetic analysis, donors in an Asian-associated ancestry cluster had fewer N-insertions in productive TCRs than the roughly 700-donor mean. A later analysis found that HLA-associated TCR beta chains were more clonally expanded and had lower generation probabilities than equally common non-associated chains. Linkage disequilibrium might explain the correlated functional status among segregating V segments, but an unknown experimental factor could not be excluded. Assigning TCR associations to individual alleles was difficult when HLA alleles, especially DR and DQ, strongly co-occurred. V-gene and J-gene trimming of TCR beta chains was associated with a missense DCLRE1C variant in a later genetic analysis, and the association was replicated in an independent cohort. In the study, around 150 TCR beta chains were listed as associated with cytomegalovirus. The authors suggested that the approach could potentially be extended to other disease states and immunological phenotypes. At a false discovery rate of 0.05, a later analysis linked 16,000 or so TCR beta sequences to specific HLA alleles. Several of the top co-occurrence clusters appeared to be linked to parvovirus B19, influenza, CMV and Epstein-Barr virus, according to a later analysis. A further reported finding was that TCR beta sequences accurately predicted the HLA-A and HLA-B alleles for most subjects in the first cohort. A few of the identified cytomegalovirus-associated TCR beta chains were confirmed in vitro to be specific for cytomegalovirus antigens. Because the 87-base-pair reads could not distinguish some IMGT-functional V segments, including TRBV6-2 and TRBV6-3, those segments were excluded. Because some donors lacked HLA typing at each locus, the association tests relied only on the typed subset.

The cohort comprised 670 or so healthy bone marrow donors. At the time of sampling, every cohort member was nominally healthy, though immune exposures that went unrecorded were likely present. The donor tested CMV seropositive, placing the donor among the 250 to 350 seropositive members of the cohort. A peripheral blood sample was provided by each donor, and peripheral blood mononuclear cells were used for TCR beta sequencing. Genomic DNA extraction from the blood cell samples was performed with the Qiagen DNeasy Blood Extraction Kit. From a lookup of the germline V gene (reference sequence), CDR1 and CDR2 are LNHDA and SQIVND. Trimming takes 4 bases off V and 4 bases off J; junction bases not matched to a gene: 1. The CDR3, from cysteine to phenylalanine, totals 13 residues. Only CDR3 DNA is held: 39 bases, read in frame from base 1. As to this clone: The antigen this receptor binds is unknown.

Libraries were prepared through the immunoSEQ multiplex PCR assay. For the multiplex PCR, a mixture combining 60 forward primers for TCR Vbeta segments and 13 reverse primers for TCR Jbeta segments was used. Amplification of the CDR3 region of rearranged TCR beta genes was performed with a multiplex PCR assay on genomic DNA. On the Illumina HiSeq System, the amplified TCR beta libraries were sequenced as 87-base-pair reads. The source study handled its data this way. A later analysis tallied roughly 76 million unique TCR beta chains across the roughly 610 repertoires, and approximately 12 million of those chains were shared by two or more donors. A nearest-neighbor algorithm error-corrected the raw reads and collapsed the reads into unique sequences, merging closely related sequences to remove PCR and sequencing errors. CDR3 sequences were aligned to IMGT reference sequences to assign V, D and J gene segments. For a sequence to be retained, a match of at least six nucleotides to both a V gene segment and a J gene segment was required. Rearrangements were classified as productive when the CDR3 lacked stop codons and remained in frame with V and J, and all other rearrangements were classified as non-productive. CDR3 was defined by IMGT convention, running from the second conserved V-encoded cysteine to the conserved J-encoded phenylalanine. The earlier analysis of approximately 500 of the donors excluded sequences that lacked an unambiguous match to a single V gene segment. An earlier analysis of several hundred of the donors called V segments functional above 56.7% productive rearrangements and segregating when the between-donor standard deviation exceeded 5%. A statistical classification framework was built to diagnose cytomegalovirus status from the catalog of TCR beta chain sequences. In a later analysis, V and J genes were assigned by comparing TCR nucleotide sequences against IMGT/GENE-DB human TR gene sequences. The TCRdist pipeline was used in a later analysis to assign CDR3 sequences and most-parsimonious VDJ recombination scenarios. In a later analysis, each TCR beta chain was defined by its CDR3 amino acid sequence together with its V-gene family, and reads lacking a unique V-gene family were excluded. To address suspected cross-contamination and a sequencing artifact, a later analysis removed several hundred highly shared, low-generation-probability nucleotide sequences. In a later analysis, a clonal expansion index was calculated for each public chain from normalized within-repertoire ranks of inferred template counts. Generation probabilities in a later analysis came from a VDJ recombination model fitted to out-of-frame rearrangements, and those results were checked against IGoR. In a later analysis, hypergeometric tests were used to score TCR-TCR, TCR-HLA and TCR-CMV co-occurrence, with a repertoire-size bias correction applied to TCR pairs. In a later analysis, false discovery rates were estimated by permuting HLA or CMV assignments 20 times. In a later analysis, co-occurring TCRs were grouped using DBSCAN, with TCRdist sequence similarity added in when clustering inside HLA-allele-positive subsets. Repertoires with fewer than 30,000 or more than 120,000 public chains were left out of co-occurrence clustering, as were about five repertoires with anomalous nucleotide sharing. The table comes from immuneACCESS by way of TCRdb, which keeps in-frame sequences with V and J called. Part of the clones is missing from these tables; in studies checked, under half for an unresolved V gene and the rest for unknown reasons. V, J and clone size are those of that table, while D and trimming were read from the DNA. The sample table includes more than 75,000 clones. The leading ten clones occupy about 16% of the sample.

This clonotype was obtained from a man aged 50 to 59 in good health and CMV-seropositive. Sequenced sample: PBMCs. Recombination joined TRBV19 with TRBJ1-2, and 9 junction bases match TRBD1. The nucleotide sequence reads TGTGCCAGTAGTAGGACAGGGGCCTATGGCTACACCTTC. Its protein reads: CASSRTGAYGYTF.